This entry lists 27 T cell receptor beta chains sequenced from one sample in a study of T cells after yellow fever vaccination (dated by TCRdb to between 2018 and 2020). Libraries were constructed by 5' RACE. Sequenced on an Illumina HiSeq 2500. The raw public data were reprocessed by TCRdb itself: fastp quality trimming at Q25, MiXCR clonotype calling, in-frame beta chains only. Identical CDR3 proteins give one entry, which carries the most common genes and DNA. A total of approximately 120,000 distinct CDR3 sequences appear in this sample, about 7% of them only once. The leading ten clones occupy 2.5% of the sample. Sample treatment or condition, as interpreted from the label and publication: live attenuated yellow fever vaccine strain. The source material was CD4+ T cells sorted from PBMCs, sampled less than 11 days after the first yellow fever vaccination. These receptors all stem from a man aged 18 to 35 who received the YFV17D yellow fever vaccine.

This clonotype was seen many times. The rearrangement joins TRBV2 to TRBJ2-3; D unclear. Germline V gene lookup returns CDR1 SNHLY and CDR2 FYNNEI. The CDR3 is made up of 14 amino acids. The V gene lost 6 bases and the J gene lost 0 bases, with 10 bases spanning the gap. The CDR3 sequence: CASRGGYSTDTQYF. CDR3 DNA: TGTGCCAGCAGAGGCGGCTACAGCACAGATACGCAGTATTTT. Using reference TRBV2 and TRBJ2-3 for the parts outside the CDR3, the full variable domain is EPEVTQTPSHQVTQMGQEVILRCVPISNHLYFYWYRQILGQKVEFLVSFYNNEISEKSEIFDDQFSVERPDGSNFTLKIRSTKLEDSAMYFCASRGGYSTDTQYFGPGTRLTVL.

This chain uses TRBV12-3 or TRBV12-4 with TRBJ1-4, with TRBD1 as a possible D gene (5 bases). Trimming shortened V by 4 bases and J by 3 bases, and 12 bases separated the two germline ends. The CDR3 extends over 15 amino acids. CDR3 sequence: CASSSGAVANEKLFF. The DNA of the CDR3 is TGTGCCAGCAGTTCCGGGGCTGTGGCTAATGAAAAACTGTTTTTT.

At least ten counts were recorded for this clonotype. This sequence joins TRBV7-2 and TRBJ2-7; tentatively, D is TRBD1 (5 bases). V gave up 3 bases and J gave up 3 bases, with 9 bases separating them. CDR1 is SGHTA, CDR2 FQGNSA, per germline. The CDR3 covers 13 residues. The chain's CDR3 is CASSFSGRYEQYF. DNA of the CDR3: TGTGCCAGCAGCTTCTCAGGGCGCTACGAGCAGTACTTC. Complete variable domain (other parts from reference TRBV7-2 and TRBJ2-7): GAGVSQSPSNKVTEKGKDVELRCDPISGHTALYWYRQSLGQGLEFLIYFQGNSAPDKSGLPSDRFSAERTGGSVSTLTIQRTQQEDSAVYLCASSFSGRYEQYFGPGTRLTVT.

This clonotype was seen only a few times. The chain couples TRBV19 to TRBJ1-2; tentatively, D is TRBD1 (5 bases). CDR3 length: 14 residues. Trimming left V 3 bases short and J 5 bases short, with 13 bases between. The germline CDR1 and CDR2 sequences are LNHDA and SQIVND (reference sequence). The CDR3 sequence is CASSILGQGYGYTF. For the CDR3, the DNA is TGTGCCAGTAGTATTCTTGGACAAGGATATGGCTACACCTTC.

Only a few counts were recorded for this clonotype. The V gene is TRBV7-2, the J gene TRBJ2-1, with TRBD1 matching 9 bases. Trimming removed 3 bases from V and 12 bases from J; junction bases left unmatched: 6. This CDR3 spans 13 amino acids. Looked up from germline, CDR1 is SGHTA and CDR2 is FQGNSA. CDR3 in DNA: TGTGCCAGCAGCTTGGGACAGGGTCGCGCGCAGTTCTTC. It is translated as CASSLGQGRAQFF.

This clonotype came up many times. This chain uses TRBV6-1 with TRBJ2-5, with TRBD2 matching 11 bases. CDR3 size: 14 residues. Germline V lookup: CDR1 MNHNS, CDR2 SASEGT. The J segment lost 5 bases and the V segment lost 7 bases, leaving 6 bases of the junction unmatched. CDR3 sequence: CASTKRLAGETQYF. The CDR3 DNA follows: TGTGCCAGCACCAAACGACTAGCGGGGGAGACCCAGTACTTC.

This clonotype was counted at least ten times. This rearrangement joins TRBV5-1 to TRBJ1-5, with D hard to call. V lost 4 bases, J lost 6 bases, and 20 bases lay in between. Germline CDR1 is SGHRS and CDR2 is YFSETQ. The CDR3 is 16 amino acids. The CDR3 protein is CASSPGVSSLGQPQHF. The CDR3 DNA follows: TGCGCCAGCAGCCCGGGTGTTAGCAGTCTCGGTCAGCCCCAGCATTTT.

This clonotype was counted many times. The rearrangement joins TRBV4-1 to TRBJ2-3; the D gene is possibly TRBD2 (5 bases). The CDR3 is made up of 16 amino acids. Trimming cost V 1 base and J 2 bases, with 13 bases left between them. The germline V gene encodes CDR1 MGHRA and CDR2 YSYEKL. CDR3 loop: CASSQARTSYTDTQYF. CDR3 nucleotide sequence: TGCGCCAGCAGCCAAGCCCGGACTTCATACACAGATACGCAGTATTTT.

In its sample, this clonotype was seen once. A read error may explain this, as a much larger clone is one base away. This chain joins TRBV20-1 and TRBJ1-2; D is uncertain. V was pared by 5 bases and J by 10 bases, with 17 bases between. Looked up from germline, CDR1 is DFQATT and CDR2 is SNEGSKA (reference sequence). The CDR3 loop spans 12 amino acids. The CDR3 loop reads CSAHDLDHVYTF. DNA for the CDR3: TGCAGTGCTCACGACCTTGACCATGTCTACACCTTC.

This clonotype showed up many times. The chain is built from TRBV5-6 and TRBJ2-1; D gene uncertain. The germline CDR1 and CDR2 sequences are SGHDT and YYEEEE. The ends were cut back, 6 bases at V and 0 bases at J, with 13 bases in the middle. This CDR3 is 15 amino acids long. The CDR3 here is CASTLSPYSYNEQFF. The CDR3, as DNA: TGTGCCAGCACCCTGTCCCCCTACTCCTACAATGAGCAGTTCTTC.

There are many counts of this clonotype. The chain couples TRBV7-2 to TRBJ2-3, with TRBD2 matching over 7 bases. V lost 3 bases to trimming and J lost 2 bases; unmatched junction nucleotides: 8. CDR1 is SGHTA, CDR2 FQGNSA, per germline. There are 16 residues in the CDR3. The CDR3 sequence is CASSFTGGGYTDTQYF. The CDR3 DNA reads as TGTGCCAGCAGCTTTACTGGGGGGGGATACACAGATACGCAGTATTTT.

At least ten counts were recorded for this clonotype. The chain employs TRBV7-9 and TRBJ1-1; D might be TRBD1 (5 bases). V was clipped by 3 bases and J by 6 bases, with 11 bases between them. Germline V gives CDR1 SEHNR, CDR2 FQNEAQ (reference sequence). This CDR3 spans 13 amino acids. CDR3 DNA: TGTGCCAGCAGCTTCGGCAGGGTCTCTGAAGCTTTCTTT. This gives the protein CASSFGRVSEAFF.

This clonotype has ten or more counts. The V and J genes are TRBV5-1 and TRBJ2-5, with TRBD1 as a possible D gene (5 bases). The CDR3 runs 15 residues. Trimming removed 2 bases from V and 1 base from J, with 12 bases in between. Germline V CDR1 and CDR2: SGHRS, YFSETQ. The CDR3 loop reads CASSLVPTGQETQYF. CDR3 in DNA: TGCGCCAGCAGCTTAGTTCCAACAGGCCAAGAGACCCAGTACTTC.

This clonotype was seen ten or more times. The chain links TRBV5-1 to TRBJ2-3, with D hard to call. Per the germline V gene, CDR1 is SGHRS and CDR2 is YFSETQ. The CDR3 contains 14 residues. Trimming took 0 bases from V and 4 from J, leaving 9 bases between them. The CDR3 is CASSLGQVADTQYF. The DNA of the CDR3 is TGCGCCAGCAGCTTGGGCCAGGTAGCAGATACGCAGTATTTT. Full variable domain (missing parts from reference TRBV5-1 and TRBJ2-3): KAGVTQTPRYLIKTRGQQVTLSCSPISGHRSVSWYQQTPGQGLQFLFEYFSETQRNKGNFPGRFSGRQFSNSRSEMNVSTLELGDSALYLCASSLGQVADTQYFGPGTRLTVL.

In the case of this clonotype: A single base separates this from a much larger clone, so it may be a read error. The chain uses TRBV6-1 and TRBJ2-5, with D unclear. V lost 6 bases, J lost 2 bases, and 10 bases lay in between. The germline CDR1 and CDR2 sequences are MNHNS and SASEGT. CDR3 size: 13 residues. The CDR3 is CASSQDGQETQYF. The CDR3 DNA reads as TGTGCCAGCAGCCAGGACGGACAAGAGACCCAGTACTTC.

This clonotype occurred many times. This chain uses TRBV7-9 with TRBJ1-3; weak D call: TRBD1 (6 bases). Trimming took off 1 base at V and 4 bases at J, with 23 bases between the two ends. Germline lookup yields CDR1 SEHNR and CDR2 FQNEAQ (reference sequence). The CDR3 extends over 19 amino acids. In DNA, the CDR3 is TGTGCCAGCAGCTTAGGACGCCTTCGGACAGCTAATGCCGGAAACACCATATATTTT. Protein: CASSLGRLRTANAGNTIYF.

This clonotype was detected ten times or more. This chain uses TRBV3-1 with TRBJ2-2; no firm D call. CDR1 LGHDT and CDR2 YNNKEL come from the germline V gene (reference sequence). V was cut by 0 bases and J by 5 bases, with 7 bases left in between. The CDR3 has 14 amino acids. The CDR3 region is CASSQDFRTGELFF. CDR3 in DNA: TGTGCCAGCAGCCAAGATTTCAGAACCGGGGAGCTGTTTTTT.

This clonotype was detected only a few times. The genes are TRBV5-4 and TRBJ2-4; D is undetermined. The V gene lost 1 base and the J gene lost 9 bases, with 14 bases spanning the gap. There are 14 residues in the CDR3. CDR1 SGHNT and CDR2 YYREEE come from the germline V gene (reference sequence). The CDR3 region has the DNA TGTGCCAGCAGCTTGAGATCGAGCTTTTCCATTCAGTACTTC. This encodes CASSLRSSFSIQYF.

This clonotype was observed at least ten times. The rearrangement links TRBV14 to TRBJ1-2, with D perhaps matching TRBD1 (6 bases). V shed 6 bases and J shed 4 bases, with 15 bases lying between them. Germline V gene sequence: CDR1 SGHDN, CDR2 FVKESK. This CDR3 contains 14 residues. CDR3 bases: TGTGCCAGCAGTACTTATGGACAGCTCTATGGCTACACCTTC. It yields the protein CASSTYGQLYGYTF.

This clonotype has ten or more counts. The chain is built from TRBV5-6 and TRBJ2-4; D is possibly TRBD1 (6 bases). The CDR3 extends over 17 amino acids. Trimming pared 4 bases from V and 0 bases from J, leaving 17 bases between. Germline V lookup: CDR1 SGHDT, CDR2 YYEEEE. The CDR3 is CASSVHRERLAKNIQYF. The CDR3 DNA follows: TGTGCCAGCAGCGTCCACAGGGAGAGGTTAGCCAAAAACATTCAGTACTTC.

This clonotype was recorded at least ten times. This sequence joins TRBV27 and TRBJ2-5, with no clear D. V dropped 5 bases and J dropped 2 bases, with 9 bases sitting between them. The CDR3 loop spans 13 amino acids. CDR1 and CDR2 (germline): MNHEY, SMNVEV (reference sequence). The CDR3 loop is CASSKLVQETQYF. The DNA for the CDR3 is TGTGCCAGCAGTAAATTGGTGCAAGAGACCCAGTACTTC.

CDR3 region: CASSLFPTSKAGADQPQHF. The DNA of the CDR3 is TGTGCCAGCAGTTTGTTCCCAACTTCGAAGGCCGGGGCCGATCAGCCCCAGCATTTT. The rearrangement uses TRBV27 and TRBJ1-5; D may be TRBD1 (5 bases). Germline CDR1 reads MNHEY; CDR2 reads SMNVEV (reference sequence). The CDR3 runs to 19 residues. V lost 3 bases and J lost 5, with 26 bases in between.

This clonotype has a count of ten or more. This CDR3 reads CASSGRGVNSNEQFF. CDR3 DNA sequence: TGTGCCAGCAGCGGACGGGGGGTCAATAGCAATGAGCAGTTCTTC. The rearrangement uses TRBV2 and TRBJ2-1; 7 bases fit TRBD2. This CDR3 contains 15 residues. Looked up from germline, CDR1 is SNHLY and CDR2 is FYNNEI. V trimming: 6 bases; J trimming: 6 bases; junction bases outside the gene matches: 11.

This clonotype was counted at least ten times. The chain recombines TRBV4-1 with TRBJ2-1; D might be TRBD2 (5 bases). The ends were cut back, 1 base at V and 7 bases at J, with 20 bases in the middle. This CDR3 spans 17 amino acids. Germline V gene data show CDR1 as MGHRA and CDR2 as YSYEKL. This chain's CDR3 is CASSQASLRTGKNEQFF. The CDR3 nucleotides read TGCGCCAGCAGCCAAGCTTCACTCCGGACTGGGAAGAATGAGCAGTTCTTC.

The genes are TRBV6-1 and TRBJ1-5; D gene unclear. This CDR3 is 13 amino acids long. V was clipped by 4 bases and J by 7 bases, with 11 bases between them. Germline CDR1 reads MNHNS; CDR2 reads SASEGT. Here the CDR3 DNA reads TGTGCCAGCAGTGTACACAGAAAGCAGCCCCAGCATTTT. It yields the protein CASSVHRKQPQHF.

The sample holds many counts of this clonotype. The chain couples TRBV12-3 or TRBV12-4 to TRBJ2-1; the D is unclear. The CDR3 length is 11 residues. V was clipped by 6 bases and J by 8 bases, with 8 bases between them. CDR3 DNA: TGTGCCAGCAGGCTAGTGGATGAGCAGTTCTTC. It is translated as CASRLVDEQFF.

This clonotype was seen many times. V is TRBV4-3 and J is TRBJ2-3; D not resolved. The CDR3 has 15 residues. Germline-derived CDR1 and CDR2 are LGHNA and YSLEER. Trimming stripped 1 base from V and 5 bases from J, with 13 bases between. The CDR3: CASSQGVFRLDTQYF. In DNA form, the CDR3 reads TGCGCCAGCAGCCAAGGCGTCTTTAGGCTAGATACGCAGTATTTT.